One sample yielded the 2 T cell receptor beta chains listed below, sequenced in a study of shared clonotypes between healthy human individuals. Here immunoSEQ multiplex PCR was the method, and the copy in TCRdb shows in-frame clones only, minus some. The table includes nearly 750,000 clones, roughly two thirds detected once. Sequenced: memory CD4+ T cells sorted from blood. This sample's subset: CD45RA-negative fraction. Source of these receptors: a woman in her twenties or thirties in good health.

Note on this clone: Other DNA sequences from this sample encode an identical CDR3 as well. The chain has TRBV9 and TRBJ2-1, with 9 bases identical to TRBD2. Germline assignment: CDR1 SGDLS and CDR2 YYNGEE. J gave up 4 bases and V 0 bases, and 2 bases lay outside the gene matches. The CDR3 contains 15 residues. CDR3 loop: CASSVDSGRYNEQFF. Here the CDR3 DNA reads TGTGCCAGCAGCGTAGACAGCGGGAGGTACAATGAGCAGTTCTTC.

This clone was found a few times. J is TRBJ1-3 and V is TRBV21-1. TRBV21-1 is designated a pseudogene. CDR3 length: 15 amino acids. The CDR3 here is CASSKTGYSGNTIYF. DNA of the CDR3: TGTGCCAGCAGCAAAACCGGATACTCTGGAAACACCATATATTTT.